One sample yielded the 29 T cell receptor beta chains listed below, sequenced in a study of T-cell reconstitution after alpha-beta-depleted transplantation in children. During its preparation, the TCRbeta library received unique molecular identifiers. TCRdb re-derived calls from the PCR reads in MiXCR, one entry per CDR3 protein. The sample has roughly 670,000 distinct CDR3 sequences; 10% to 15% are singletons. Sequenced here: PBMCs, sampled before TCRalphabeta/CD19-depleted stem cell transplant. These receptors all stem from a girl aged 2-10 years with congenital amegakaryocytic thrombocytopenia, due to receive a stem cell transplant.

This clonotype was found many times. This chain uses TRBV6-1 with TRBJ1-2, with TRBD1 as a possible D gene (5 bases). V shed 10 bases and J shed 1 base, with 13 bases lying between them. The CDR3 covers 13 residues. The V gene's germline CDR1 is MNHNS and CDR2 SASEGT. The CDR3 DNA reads TGTGCCACCTTGACAGTTCATAACTATGGCTACACCTTC. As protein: CATLTVHNYGYTF.

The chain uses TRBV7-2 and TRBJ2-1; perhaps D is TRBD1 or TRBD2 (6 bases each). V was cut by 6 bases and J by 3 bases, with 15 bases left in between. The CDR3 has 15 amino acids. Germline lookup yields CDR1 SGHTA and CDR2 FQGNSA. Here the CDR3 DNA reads TGTGCCAGCAGGCGAGGAGGGACATACTACAATGAGCAGTTCTTC. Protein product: CASRRGGTYYNEQFF.

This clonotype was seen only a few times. The DNA of the CDR3 is TGTGCCAGCAGCTTAGCGCACCAAGAGACCCAGTACTTC. Translated: CASSLAHQETQYF. The rearrangement links TRBV7-2 to TRBJ2-5; D call uncertain. Trimming shortened V by 0 bases and J by 0 bases, and 2 bases separated the two germline ends. Germline CDR1 is SGHTA and CDR2 is FQGNSA. This CDR3 comprises 13 residues.

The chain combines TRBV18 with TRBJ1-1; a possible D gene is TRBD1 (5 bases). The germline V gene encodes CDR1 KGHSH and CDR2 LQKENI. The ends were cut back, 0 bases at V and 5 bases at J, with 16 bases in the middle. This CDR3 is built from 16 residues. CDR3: CASSPPEKARGTEAFF. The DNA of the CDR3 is TGTGCCAGCTCACCACCGGAAAAGGCGCGGGGGACTGAAGCTTTCTTT.

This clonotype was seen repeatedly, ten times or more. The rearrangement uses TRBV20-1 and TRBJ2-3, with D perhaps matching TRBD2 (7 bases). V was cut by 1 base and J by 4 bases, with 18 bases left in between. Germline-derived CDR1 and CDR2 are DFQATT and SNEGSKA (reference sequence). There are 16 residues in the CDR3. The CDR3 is CSARGGGPNRPDTQYF. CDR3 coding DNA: TGCAGTGCTAGAGGGGGGGGGCCTAACAGGCCAGATACGCAGTATTTT.

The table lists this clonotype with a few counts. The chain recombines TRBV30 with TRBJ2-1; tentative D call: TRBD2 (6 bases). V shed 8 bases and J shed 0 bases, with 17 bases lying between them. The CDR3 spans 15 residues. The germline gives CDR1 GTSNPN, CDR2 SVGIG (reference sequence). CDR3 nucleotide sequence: TGTGCCCGAGGCGGGGCGCGTAGCTCCTACAATGAGCAGTTCTTC. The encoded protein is CARGGARSSYNEQFF.

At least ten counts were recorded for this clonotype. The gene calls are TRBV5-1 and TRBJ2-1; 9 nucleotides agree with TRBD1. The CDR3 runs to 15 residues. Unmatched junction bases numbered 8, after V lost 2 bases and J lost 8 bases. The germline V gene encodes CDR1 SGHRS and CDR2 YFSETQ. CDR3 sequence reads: CASSFRDRERDEQFF. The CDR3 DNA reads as TGCGCCAGCAGCTTCCGGGACAGGGAACGGGATGAGCAGTTCTTC. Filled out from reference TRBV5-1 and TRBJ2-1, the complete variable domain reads KAGVTQTPRYLIKTRGQQVTLSCSPISGHRSVSWYQQTPGQGLQFLFEYFSETQRNKGNFPGRFSGRQFSNSRSEMNVSTLELGDSALYLCASSFRDRERDEQFFGPGTRLTVL.

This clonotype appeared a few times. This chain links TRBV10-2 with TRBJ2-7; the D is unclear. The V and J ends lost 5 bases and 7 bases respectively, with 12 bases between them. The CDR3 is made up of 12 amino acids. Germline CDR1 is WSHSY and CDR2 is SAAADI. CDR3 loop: CASSLPPREQYF. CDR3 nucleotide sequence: TGCGCCAGCAGTTTGCCGCCCCGGGAGCAGTACTTC.

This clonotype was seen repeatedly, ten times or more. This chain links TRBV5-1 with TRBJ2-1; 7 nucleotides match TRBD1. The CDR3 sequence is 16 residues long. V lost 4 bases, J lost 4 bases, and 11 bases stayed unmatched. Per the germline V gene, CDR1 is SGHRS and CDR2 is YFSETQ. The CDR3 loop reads CASSPHWTGMYNEQFF. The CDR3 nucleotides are TGCGCCAGCAGCCCCCATTGGACAGGAATGTACAATGAGCAGTTCTTC.

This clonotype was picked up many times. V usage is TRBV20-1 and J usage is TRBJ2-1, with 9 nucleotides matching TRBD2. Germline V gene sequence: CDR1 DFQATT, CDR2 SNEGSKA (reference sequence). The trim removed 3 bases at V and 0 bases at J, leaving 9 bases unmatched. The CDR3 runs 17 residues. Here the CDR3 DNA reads TGCAGTGCTAGTATTAGCGGGAGACTCTTCTCCTACAATGAGCAGTTCTTC. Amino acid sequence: CSASISGRLFSYNEQFF.

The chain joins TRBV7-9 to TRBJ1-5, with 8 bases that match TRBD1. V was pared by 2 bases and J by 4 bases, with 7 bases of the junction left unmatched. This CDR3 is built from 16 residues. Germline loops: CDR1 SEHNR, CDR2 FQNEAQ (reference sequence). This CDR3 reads CASSLFRRGRNQPQHF. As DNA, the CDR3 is TGTGCCAGCAGCTTATTCCGCAGGGGGCGAAATCAGCCCCAGCATTTT. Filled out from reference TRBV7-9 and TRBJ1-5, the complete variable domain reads DTGVSQNPRHKITKRGQNVTFRCDPISEHNRLYWYRQTLGQGPEFLTYFQNEAQLEKSRLLSDRFSAERPKGSFSTLEIQRTEQGDSAMYLCASSLFRRGRNQPQHFGDGTRLSIL.

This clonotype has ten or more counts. The CDR3 sequence is CSACPTGSNTGELFF. For the CDR3, the DNA is TGCAGCGCCTGCCCAACAGGGTCGAACACCGGGGAGCTGTTTTTT. This chain connects TRBV29-1 to TRBJ2-2; tentative D call: TRBD1 (6 bases). Germline assignment: CDR1 SQVTM and CDR2 ANQGSEA. The CDR3 has 15 residues. V was trimmed by 7 bases and J by 0 bases, leaving 15 bases between them.

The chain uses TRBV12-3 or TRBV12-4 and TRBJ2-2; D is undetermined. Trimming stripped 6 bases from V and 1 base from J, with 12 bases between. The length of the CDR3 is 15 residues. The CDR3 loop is CASRRTRENTGELFF. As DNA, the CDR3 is TGTGCCAGCAGACGGACCCGCGAGAACACCGGGGAGCTGTTTTTT.

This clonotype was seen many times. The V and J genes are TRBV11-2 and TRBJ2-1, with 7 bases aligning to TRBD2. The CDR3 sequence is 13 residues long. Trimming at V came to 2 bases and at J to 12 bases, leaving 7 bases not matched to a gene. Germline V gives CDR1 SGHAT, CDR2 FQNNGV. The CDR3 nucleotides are TGTGCCAGCAGCTTAACATGGGGAGGGGTGCAGTTCTTC. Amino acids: CASSLTWGGVQFF.

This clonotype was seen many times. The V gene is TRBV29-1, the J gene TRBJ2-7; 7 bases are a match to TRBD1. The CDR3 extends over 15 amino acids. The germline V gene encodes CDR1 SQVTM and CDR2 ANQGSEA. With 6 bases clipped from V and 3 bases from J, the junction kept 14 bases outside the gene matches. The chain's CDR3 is CSVVTGDPSYYEQYF. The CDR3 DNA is TGCAGCGTGGTCACAGGGGACCCCTCCTACTACGAGCAGTACTTC.

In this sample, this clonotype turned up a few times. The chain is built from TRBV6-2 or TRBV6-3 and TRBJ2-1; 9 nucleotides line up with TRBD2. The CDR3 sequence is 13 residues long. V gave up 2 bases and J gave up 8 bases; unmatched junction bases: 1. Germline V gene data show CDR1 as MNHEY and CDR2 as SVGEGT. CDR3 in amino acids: CASSYAGGHEQFF. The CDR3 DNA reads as TGTGCCAGCAGTTACGCGGGAGGGCATGAGCAGTTCTTC.

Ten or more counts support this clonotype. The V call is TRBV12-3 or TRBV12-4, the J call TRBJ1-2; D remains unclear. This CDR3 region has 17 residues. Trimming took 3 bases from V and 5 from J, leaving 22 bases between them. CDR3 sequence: CASSLEVVSTTPYGYTF. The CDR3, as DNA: TGTGCCAGCAGTTTGGAAGTGGTATCCACTACACCTTATGGCTACACCTTC.

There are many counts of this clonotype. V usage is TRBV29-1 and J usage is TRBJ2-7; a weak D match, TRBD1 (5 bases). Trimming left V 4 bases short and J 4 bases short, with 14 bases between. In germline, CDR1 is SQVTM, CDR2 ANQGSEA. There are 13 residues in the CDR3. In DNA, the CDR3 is TGCAGCGTTGTGCGGCAGGGTAATTACGAGCAGTACTTC. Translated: CSVVRQGNYEQYF.

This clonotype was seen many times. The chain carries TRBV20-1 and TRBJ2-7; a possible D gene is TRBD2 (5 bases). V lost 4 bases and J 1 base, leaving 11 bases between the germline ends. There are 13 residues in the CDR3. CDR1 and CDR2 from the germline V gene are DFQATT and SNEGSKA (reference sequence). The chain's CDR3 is CSAKDTGSYEQYF. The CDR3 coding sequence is TGCAGTGCTAAAGACACGGGATCCTACGAGCAGTACTTC.

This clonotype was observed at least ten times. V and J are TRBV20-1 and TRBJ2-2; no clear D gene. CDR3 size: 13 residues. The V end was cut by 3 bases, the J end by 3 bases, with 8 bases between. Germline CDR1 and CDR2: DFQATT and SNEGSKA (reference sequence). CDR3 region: CSARVPYTGELFF. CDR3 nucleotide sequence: TGCAGTGCTAGGGTCCCTTACACCGGGGAGCTGTTTTTT.

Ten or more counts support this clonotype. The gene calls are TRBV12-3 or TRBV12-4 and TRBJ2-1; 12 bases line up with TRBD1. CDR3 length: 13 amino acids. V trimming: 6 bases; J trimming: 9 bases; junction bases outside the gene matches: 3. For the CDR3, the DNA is TGTGCCAGCAGCCCGGGACAGGGGGCTGAGCAGTTCTTC. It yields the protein CASSPGQGAEQFF.

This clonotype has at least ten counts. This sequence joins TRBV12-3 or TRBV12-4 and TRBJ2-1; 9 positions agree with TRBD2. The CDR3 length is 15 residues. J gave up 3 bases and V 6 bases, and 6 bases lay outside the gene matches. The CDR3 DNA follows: TGTGCCAGCAGCCCCGGGACTAGCTTCTACAATGAGCAGTTCTTC. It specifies CASSPGTSFYNEQFF.

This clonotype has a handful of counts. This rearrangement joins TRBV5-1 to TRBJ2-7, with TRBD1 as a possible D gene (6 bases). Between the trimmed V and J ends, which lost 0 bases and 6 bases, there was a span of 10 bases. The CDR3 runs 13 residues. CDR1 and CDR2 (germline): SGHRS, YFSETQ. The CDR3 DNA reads TGCGCCAGCAGCTTGGAAATCAGGGGCGAGCAGTACTTC. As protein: CASSLEIRGEQYF. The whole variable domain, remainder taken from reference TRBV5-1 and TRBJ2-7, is KAGVTQTPRYLIKTRGQQVTLSCSPISGHRSVSWYQQTPGQGLQFLFEYFSETQRNKGNFPGRFSGRQFSNSRSEMNVSTLELGDSALYLCASSLEIRGEQYFGPGTRLTVT.

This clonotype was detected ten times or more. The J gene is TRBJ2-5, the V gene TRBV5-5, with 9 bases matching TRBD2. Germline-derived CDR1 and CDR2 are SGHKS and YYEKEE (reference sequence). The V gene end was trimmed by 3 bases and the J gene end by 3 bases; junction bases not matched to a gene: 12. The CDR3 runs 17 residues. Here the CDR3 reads CASSSGFRAGGKETQYF. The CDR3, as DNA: TGTGCCAGCAGCTCCGGATTTAGAGCGGGAGGAAAAGAGACCCAGTACTTC.

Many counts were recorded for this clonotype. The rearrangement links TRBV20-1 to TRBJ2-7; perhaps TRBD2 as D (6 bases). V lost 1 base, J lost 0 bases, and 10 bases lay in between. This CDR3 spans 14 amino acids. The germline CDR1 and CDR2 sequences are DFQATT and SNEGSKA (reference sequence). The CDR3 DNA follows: TGCAGTGCTAGAGTTGGGGACTTCTCCTACGAGCAGTACTTC. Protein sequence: CSARVGDFSYEQYF.

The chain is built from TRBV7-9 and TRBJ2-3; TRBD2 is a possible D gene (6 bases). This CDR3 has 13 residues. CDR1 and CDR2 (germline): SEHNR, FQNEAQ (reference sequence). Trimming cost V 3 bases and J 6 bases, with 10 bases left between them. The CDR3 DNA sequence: TGTGCCAGCAGCTTCGCGGGGCTTGATACGCAGTATTTT. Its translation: CASSFAGLDTQYF.

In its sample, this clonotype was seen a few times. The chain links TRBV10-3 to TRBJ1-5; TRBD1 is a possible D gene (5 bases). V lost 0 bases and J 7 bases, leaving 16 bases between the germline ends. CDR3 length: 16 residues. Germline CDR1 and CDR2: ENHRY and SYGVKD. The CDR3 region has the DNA TGTGCCATCAGTGAGTCGGCGGGGGGACGGGAGCAGCCCCAGCATTTT. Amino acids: CAISESAGGREQPQHF.

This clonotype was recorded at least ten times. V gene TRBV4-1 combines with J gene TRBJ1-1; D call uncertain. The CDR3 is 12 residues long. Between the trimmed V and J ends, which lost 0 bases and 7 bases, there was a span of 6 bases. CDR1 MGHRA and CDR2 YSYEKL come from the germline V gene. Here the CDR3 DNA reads TGCGCCAGCAGCCAAGAAGAGCGTGAAGCTTTCTTT. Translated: CASSQEEREAFF.

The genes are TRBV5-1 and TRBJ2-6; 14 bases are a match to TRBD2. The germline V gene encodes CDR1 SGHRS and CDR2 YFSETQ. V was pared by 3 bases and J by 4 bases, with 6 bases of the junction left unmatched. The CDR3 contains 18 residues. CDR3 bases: TGCGCCAGCAGCTCGGGACTAGCGGGAGTATCGGGGGCCAACGTCCTGACTTTC. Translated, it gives CASSSGLAGVSGANVLTF.